The next 13 T cell receptor beta chains were all read from a single sample in a study of blood T cell repertoires in COVID-19. Clones were sequenced by immunoSEQ multiplex PCR, and TCRdb holds only the in-frame ones, with some missing. In the table there are roughly 410,000 clones, about 90% of which are singletons. Sequenced material: peripheral blood. These receptors were collected from a man aged 35-49 years with acute or convalescent COVID-19.

V and J are TRBV5-4 and TRBJ2-1; 12 bases fit TRBD2. V trimming: 5 bases; J trimming: 4 bases; junction bases outside the gene matches: 10. Germline CDR1 and CDR2: SGHNT and YYREEE (reference sequence). The CDR3 loop spans 17 amino acids. The DNA for the CDR3 is TGTGCCAGCAGTCGATCGGCTAGCGGGGGGGTATACAATGAGCAGTTCTTC. Translating gives CASSRSASGGVYNEQFF.

The genes are TRBV5-6 and TRBJ1-1; D is uncertain. Germline CDR1 SGHDT, CDR2 YYEEEE. CDR3 length: 14 residues. The ends were cut back, 7 bases at V and 0 bases at J, with 13 bases in the middle. The CDR3 nucleotides read TGTGCCAGCGGGGAGGGCTCTATGAACACTGAAGCTTTCTTT. Residues: CASGEGSMNTEAFF.

The rearrangement uses TRBV5-1 and TRBJ2-7; TRBD2 matches at 8 bases. CDR1 is SGHRS and CDR2 is YFSETQ in the germline V gene. This CDR3 contains 15 residues. V was clipped by 1 base and J by 3 bases; unmatched bases: 6. The CDR3 reads CASSLLLAGSYEQYF. The DNA for the CDR3 is TGCGCCAGCAGCTTGCTCTTAGCGGGAAGCTACGAGCAGTACTTC.

The J gene is TRBJ2-3, the V gene TRBV7-6; 7 nucleotides align to TRBD2. This CDR3 region has 15 residues. CDR1 is SGHVS, CDR2 FNYEAQ, per germline. V shed 2 bases and J 9 bases; nucleotides not matched to a gene: 11. CDR3 sequence: CASSLLGGGVETQYF. The CDR3 DNA reads TGTGCCAGCAGCTTATTAGGCGGGGGAGTAGAAACGCAGTATTTT.

CDR3 sequence: CATSRDPLAGGPNEQFF. The CDR3 DNA follows: TGTGCCACCAGCAGAGATCCGCTAGCGGGAGGGCCGAATGAGCAGTTCTTC. The rearrangement joins TRBV15 to TRBJ2-1; 12 bases fit TRBD2. CDR1 LNHNV and CDR2 YYDKDF come from the germline V gene (reference sequence). The CDR3 spans 17 residues. The V gene end was trimmed by 0 bases and the J gene end by 7 bases; junction bases not matched to a gene: 7. Full variable domain (missing parts from reference TRBV15 and TRBJ2-1): DAMVIQNPRYQVTQFGKPVTLSCSQTLNHNVMYWYQQKSSQAPKLLFHYYDKDFNNEADTPDNFQSRRPNTSFCFLDIRSPGLGDTAMYLCATSRDPLAGGPNEQFFGPGTRLTVL.

The chain carries TRBV6-1 and TRBJ1-4, with D unresolved. Germline lookup yields CDR1 MNHNS and CDR2 SASEGT. This CDR3 is built from 13 residues. V lost 2 bases and J 5 bases, leaving 6 bases between the germline ends. In DNA, the CDR3 is TGTGCCAGCAGTGAACAGCGAAATGAAAAACTGTTTTTT. It encodes CASSEQRNEKLFF.

This clone occurred a few times. V is TRBV14 and J is TRBJ2-7; D gene ambiguous. The CDR3 extends over 13 amino acids. V dropped 0 bases and J dropped 6 bases, with 9 bases sitting between them. CDR1 and CDR2 from the germline V gene are SGHDN and FVKESK. The CDR3 sequence is CASSQEIHSEQYF. Here the CDR3 DNA reads TGTGCCAGCAGCCAAGAAATACATTCCGAGCAGTACTTC.

The V call is TRBV6-6, the J call TRBJ2-3; 12 bases map to TRBD1. CDR3 length: 16 amino acids. Losses at the gene ends were 5 bases for V and 4 bases for J; bases not matched to a gene: 7. Germline CDR1 is MNHNY and CDR2 is SVGAGI (reference sequence). CDR3 amino acids: CASSTGQGAYADTQYF. As DNA, the CDR3 is TGTGCCAGCAGTACGGGACAGGGGGCTTACGCAGATACGCAGTATTTT.

This rearrangement joins TRBV25-1 to TRBJ2-2; D is uncertain. Germline V gives CDR1 MGHDK, CDR2 SYGVNS. CDR3 length equals 13 residues. V was clipped by 4 bases and J by 1 base, with 4 bases between them. The CDR3 DNA reads TGTGCCAGCAGTGCATGGAACACCGGGGAGCTGTTTTTT. Translation gives CASSAWNTGELFF.

The J gene is TRBJ2-7, the V gene TRBV27; 9 bases are shared with TRBD2. The CDR3 contains 14 residues. Germline V gives CDR1 MNHEY, CDR2 SMNVEV (reference sequence). Trimming took 6 bases from V and 4 from J; bases not matched to a gene: 7. CDR3 sequence (DNA): TGTGCCAGCAGCTGGACTAGCGACCAGTACGAGCAGTACTTC. It codes for CASSWTSDQYEQYF.

The chain couples TRBV2 to TRBJ2-7, with 9 nucleotides matching TRBD1. This CDR3 spans 13 amino acids. The J segment lost 1 base and the V segment lost 7 bases, leaving 2 bases of the junction unmatched. Germline V gene lookup returns CDR1 SNHLY and CDR2 FYNNEI. The DNA for the CDR3 is TGTGCCAGCAATGGACAGGGGTCCTACGAGCAGTACTTC. It translates to CASNGQGSYEQYF.

V and J are TRBV18 and TRBJ1-5, with D maybe TRBD1 (5 bases). The CDR3 sequence is 14 residues long. Trimming cost V 5 bases and J 5 bases, with 13 bases left between them. Germline-derived CDR1 and CDR2 are KGHSH and LQKENI. This chain's CDR3 is CASSKAGQDQPQHF. DNA for the CDR3: TGTGCCAGCTCAAAAGCAGGGCAGGATCAGCCCCAGCATTTT.

The J gene is TRBJ2-2, the V gene TRBV29-1; TRBD1 matches 9 bases. The CDR3 length is 17 residues. Germline V gene data show CDR1 as SQVTM and CDR2 as ANQGSEA. Unmatched junction bases numbered 10, after V lost 2 bases and J lost 3 bases. CDR3 coding DNA: TGCAGCGTTGAATATCGTCGGTGGACAGGGGACACCGGGGAGCTGTTTTTT. Translated, it gives CSVEYRRWTGDTGELFF.